The 19 T cell receptor beta chains reported below all come from one sample, sequenced in a study of blood T cell repertoires in COVID-19 (dated by TCRdb to 2019 to 2021). Libraries were constructed by the immunoSEQ multiplex PCR assay. Imported from immuneACCESS, the table was reduced by TCRdb to in-frame sequences with V and J called. These copies leave out some clones; in studies compared against another copy, an unresolved V gene accounts for under half, and the cause of the remainder is not known. The sample table records tens of thousands of clones; 60% to 80% of these occur just once. About 2.2% of the sample is held by the ten biggest clonotypes. Source material: peripheral blood. The receptor set was obtained from a man aged 65 to 79 with COVID-19, enrolled during active disease.

J is TRBJ1-6 and V is TRBV18; D is perhaps TRBD1 (6 bases). Germline CDR1 KGHSH, CDR2 LQKENI. The CDR3 spans 14 residues. V was pared by 3 bases and J by 6 bases, with 9 bases between. CDR3 region: CASSPRDTNSPLHF. The CDR3 DNA sequence: TGTGCCAGCTCACCCCGGGACACTAATTCACCCCTCCACTTT.

The chain has TRBV30 and TRBJ2-1; 9 bases map to TRBD2. The CDR3 is 13 residues long. J was trimmed by 8 bases and V by 7 bases; bases with no gene match: 9. Germline CDR1 and CDR2: GTSNPN and SVGIG (reference sequence). CDR3 sequence (DNA): TGTGCCTCGCCGAGCGGGGGGACACATGAGCAGTTCTTC. This codes for CASPSGGTHEQFF.

The chain employs TRBV19 and TRBJ2-1; the D is unclear. CDR3 length: 11 amino acids. Germline lookup yields CDR1 LNHDA and CDR2 SQIVND (reference sequence). V was cut by 3 bases and J by 10 bases, with 7 bases left in between. CDR3 protein: CASSMWQEQFF. For the CDR3, the DNA is TGTGCCAGTAGTATGTGGCAGGAGCAGTTCTTC.

The rearrangement links TRBV3-1 (or the pseudogene TRBV3-2) to TRBJ1-5; D might be TRBD1 (6 bases). This CDR3 spans 13 amino acids. Trimming stripped 2 bases from V and 6 bases from J, with 8 bases between. Germline loops: CDR1 LGHDT, CDR2 YNNKEL (reference sequence). CDR3 region: CASSQSGVQPQHF. CDR3 DNA: TGTGCCAGCAGCCAATCAGGGGTTCAGCCCCAGCATTTT.

This clone appeared a few times. J is TRBJ2-3 and V is TRBV6-2 or TRBV6-3; 15 bases are a match to TRBD2. J lost 4 bases, V lost 6 bases, and 14 bases had no gene match. Germline V gene lookup returns CDR1 MNHEY and CDR2 SVGEGT. CDR3 length: 19 amino acids. This chain's CDR3 is CASSHPRPRTSGRADTQYF. In DNA form, the CDR3 reads TGTGCCAGCAGCCATCCCCGCCCTAGGACTAGCGGGAGGGCAGATACGCAGTATTTT.

This chain uses TRBV6-6 with TRBJ1-2; TRBD1 is a possible D gene (5 bases). Trimming shortened V by 4 bases and J by 4 bases, and 13 bases separated the two germline ends. Germline V gene sequence: CDR1 MNHNY, CDR2 SVGAGI (reference sequence). This CDR3 is built from 14 residues. The DNA for the CDR3 is TGTGCCAGCAGTTTCGCCGACAGTACCTATGGCTACACCTTC. It codes for CASSFADSTYGYTF.

This clone turned up a few times. The chain is built from TRBV4-2 and TRBJ1-2; a weak D match, TRBD1 (6 bases). This CDR3 is built from 16 residues. V was shortened by 4 bases and J by 3 bases, with 18 bases between the two germline ends. The germline V gene encodes CDR1 LGHNA and CDR2 YNFKEQ. CDR3 nucleotides: TGTGCCAGCAGCCCCGGGGGGGCAGGGGCCGACTATGGCTACACCTTC. It is translated as CASSPGGAGADYGYTF.

The gene calls are TRBV19 and TRBJ2-6, with D perhaps matching TRBD1 (6 bases). The CDR3 is made up of 18 amino acids. Looked up from germline, CDR1 is LNHDA and CDR2 is SQIVND (reference sequence). Trimming removed 3 bases from V and 2 bases from J, with 17 bases in between. The CDR3 bases are TGTGCCAGTAGTATCGGACCCAGGGGATCGGCTGGGGCCAACGTCCTGACTTTC. Translation: CASSIGPRGSAGANVLTF.

The chain combines TRBV7-9 with TRBJ1-1; 9 nucleotides line up with TRBD1. Trimming cost V 4 bases and J 11 bases; bases outside gene matches: 11. Germline V lookup: CDR1 SEHNR, CDR2 FQNEAQ (reference sequence). This CDR3 has 14 amino acids. The CDR3 is CASSYRPGTGKAFF. The DNA of the CDR3 is TGTGCCAGCAGCTACCGCCCCGGGACAGGGAAGGCTTTCTTT.

J is TRBJ2-1 and V is TRBV5-5; a possible D gene is TRBD1 (6 bases). The CDR3 has 12 amino acids. Germline loops: CDR1 SGHKS, CDR2 YYEKEE (reference sequence). V shed 6 bases and J shed 9 bases, with 13 bases lying between them. The CDR3 region is CASTYRVSEQFF. The CDR3 DNA reads as TGTGCCAGCACCTACAGGGTCAGTGAGCAGTTCTTC.

This chain uses TRBV28 with TRBJ1-2; the match to TRBD1 covers 8 bases. V was clipped by 5 bases and J by 7 bases; unmatched bases: 9. Germline CDR1 and CDR2: MDHEN and SYDVKM. The CDR3 contains 14 residues. The CDR3 protein is CASSTPTGVVGYTF. DNA for the CDR3: TGTGCCAGCAGTACCCCGACAGGGGTAGTTGGCTACACCTTC.

This clone was detected once. J is TRBJ1-5 and V is TRBV3-1 (or the pseudogene TRBV3-2), with 7 bases that match TRBD1. The length of the CDR3 is 16 residues. CDR1 is LGHDT, CDR2 YNNKEL, per germline (reference sequence). The V and J ends lost 2 bases and 4 bases, in that order; junction bases with no gene match: 8. The CDR3 sequence is CASSQTLDRINQPQHF. In DNA form, the CDR3 reads TGTGCCAGCAGCCAAACATTGGACAGGATTAATCAGCCCCAGCATTTT.

The genes are TRBV9 and TRBJ2-1; 10 positions agree with TRBD2. The ends lost 3 bases at V and 6 bases at J; junction bases unmatched: 6. The CDR3 runs to 15 residues. Germline assignment: CDR1 SGDLS and CDR2 YYNGEE. The CDR3 sequence: CASSAGPSGSNEQFF. CDR3 nucleotide sequence: TGTGCCAGCAGCGCCGGCCCTAGCGGGAGCAATGAGCAGTTCTTC.

This chain uses TRBV10-3 with TRBJ2-6, with 8 bases aligning to TRBD1. This CDR3 spans 17 amino acids. The ends lost 8 bases at V and 0 bases at J; junction bases unmatched: 9. Looked up from germline, CDR1 is ENHRY and CDR2 is SYGVKD. The CDR3 protein is CAIDPGTGLSGANVLTF. DNA of the CDR3: TGTGCCATCGACCCGGGGACAGGCCTCTCTGGGGCCAACGTCCTGACTTTC.

The V call is TRBV3-1 (or the pseudogene TRBV3-2), the J call TRBJ1-1; D perhaps matches TRBD1 (6 bases). V lost 0 bases to trimming and J lost 5 bases, with 10 bases between them. Germline lookup yields CDR1 LGHDT and CDR2 YNNKEL (reference sequence). This CDR3 spans 14 amino acids. CDR3 protein: CASSQEGARTEAFF. CDR3 DNA: TGTGCCAGCAGCCAAGAGGGGGCGCGGACTGAAGCTTTCTTT.

The V call is TRBV30, the J call TRBJ2-7; D unclear. The CDR3 runs 14 residues. Germline CDR1 reads GTSNPN; CDR2 reads SVGIG (reference sequence). Between the trimmed V and J ends, which lost 3 bases and 3 bases, there was a span of 15 bases. As DNA, the CDR3 is TGTGCCTGGAGGGATTCGGTGGAGTACTACGAGCAGTACTTC. It yields the protein CAWRDSVEYYEQYF.

V gene TRBV19 combines with J gene TRBJ1-2, with TRBD1 matching over 7 bases. CDR3 length: 16 amino acids. Trimming took 3 bases from V and 1 from J; bases not matched to a gene: 8. Germline V gene lookup returns CDR1 LNHDA and CDR2 SQIVND (reference sequence). CDR3 in DNA: TGTGCCAGTAGTATTCTCGGCGACAGGGTTAACTATGGCTACACCTTC. Its translation: CASSILGDRVNYGYTF.

The chain is built from TRBV7-9 and TRBJ1-4, with 9 bases that match TRBD1. The CDR3 runs 13 residues. CDR1 is SEHNR and CDR2 is FQNEAQ in the germline V gene (reference sequence). Unmatched junction bases numbered 7, after V lost 7 bases and J lost 10 bases. CDR3 bases: TGTGCCAGCACCTTGGACAGGGGAGTAAAACTGTTTTTT. Translated: CASTLDRGVKLFF.

V gene TRBV12-3 or TRBV12-4 combines with J gene TRBJ2-7; TRBD1 might be the D (5 bases). V was shortened by 5 bases and J by 1 base, with 9 bases between the two germline ends. The CDR3 contains 13 residues. The CDR3 coding sequence is TGTGCCAGCAGTCCCACAGGTTCCTACGAGCAGTACTTC. Amino acid sequence: CASSPTGSYEQYF.